A selection of T cell receptor beta chains follows, all from one sample in a study of blood T cell repertoires in COVID-19. Measured with immunoSEQ multiplex PCR; TCRdb has only the in-frame clones, and not every one. This table holds about 140,000 clones, approximately 88% found once. Sequenced: peripheral blood. These receptor sequences come from a woman between 50 and 59 years old with acute or convalescent COVID-19. CDR3s include the opening cysteine and the closing phenylalanine or tryptophan. A D gene is named only where the DNA matches it firmly. Some rows mark clone size as missing; the rest say once, few, many or name a class of expanded clone.

TRBV19	few	TRBJ1-2	TRBD1	CASYSQGQIRRNGYTF	TGTGCCAGCTATTCACAGGGACAGATCAGAAGGAATGGCTACACCTTC
TRBV9	-	TRBJ2-7	TRBD2	CASSVAGGERTYEQYF	TGTGCCAGCAGCGTAGCTGGGGGGGAGCGTACCTACGAGCAGTACTTC
TRBV2	-	TRBJ1-5	-	CASSVDDGESQHF	TGTGCCAGCAGCGTGGACGACGGGGAGTCTCAGCATTTT
TRBV2	-	TRBJ1-2	TRBD1	CASSVQGASAGYTF	TGTGCCAGCAGTGTTCAGGGGGCTTCTGCTGGCTACACCTTC
TRBV10-3	-	TRBJ2-2	-	CAIIRHPNTGELFF	TGTGCCATCATTAGACACCCGAACACCGGGGAGCTGTTTTTT
TRBV27	-	TRBJ1-6	-	CASSVVRGNSPLHF	TGTGCCAGCAGCGTTGTGCGCGGGAATTCACCCCTCCACTTT
TRBV6-5	-	TRBJ1-4	-	CASRKGGEKLFF	TGTGCCAGCAGAAAAGGGGGTGAAAAACTGTTTTTT
TRBV4-1	-	TRBJ1-5	-	CASSQDRGRYQPQHF	TGCGCCAGCAGCCAAGACAGGGGACGATATCAGCCCCAGCATTTT
TRBV6-5	-	TRBJ2-3	-	CASIEGLATDTQYF	TGTGCCAGCATCGAGGGCCTAGCGACAGATACGCAGTATTTT
TRBV10-3	-	TRBJ2-5	TRBD2	CAISSGSAETQYF	TGTGCCATCAGTAGCGGGAGCGCAGAGACCCAGTACTTC
TRBV7-8	-	TRBJ2-5	TRBD1	CASSLAGTGGKTQYF	TGTGCCAGCAGCTTAGCTGGGACAGGGGGTAAGACCCAGTACTTC
TRBV3-1/TRBV3-2	-	TRBJ1-2	-	CASSQDTFTNKPPGYTF	TGTGCCAGCAGCCAAGATACTTTCACGAATAAGCCTCCTGGCTACACCTTC
TRBV7-2	-	TRBJ1-5	-	CASSLGQPQPQHF	TGTGCCAGCAGCTTAGGACAGCCTCAGCCCCAGCATTTT
TRBV14	-	TRBJ2-3	TRBD2	CASRELAATTDTQYF	TGTGCCAGCAGAGAACTAGCGGCAACCACAGATACGCAGTATTTT
TRBV7-3	-	TRBJ2-1	TRBD2	CASSLLAGGPYNEQFF	TGTGCCAGCAGCTTATTAGCGGGAGGCCCCTACAATGAGCAGTTCTTC
TRBV6-5	few	TRBJ2-7	TRBD2	CASSPRTSGKGEQYF	TGTGCCAGCAGTCCCCGGACTAGCGGGAAGGGTGAGCAGTACTTC
TRBV4-2	-	TRBJ1-5	TRBD1	CASSHYQGQGDNQPQHF	TGTGCCAGCAGCCACTACCAGGGACAGGGGGACAATCAGCCCCAGCATTTT
TRBV4-1	-	TRBJ2-3	TRBD2	CASSQPGLAGGKTSTDTQYF	TGCGCCAGCAGCCAACCGGGACTAGCGGGGGGGAAAACTAGCACAGATACGCAGTATTTT
TRBV28	-	TRBJ2-5	TRBD2	CASRSPGGGRETQYF	TGTGCCAGCAGGTCCCCGGGGGGGGGTCGGGAGACCCAGTACTTC
TRBV27	-	TRBJ2-3	TRBD2	CASSIHPTSGNPDTQYF	TGTGCCAGCAGCATACACCCGACTAGCGGTAATCCAGATACGCAGTATTTT
TRBV2	-	TRBJ2-5	TRBD1	CASSAFGTGTETQYF	TGTGCCAGCAGTGCGTTCGGGACAGGGACGGAGACCCAGTACTTC
TRBV5-1	-	TRBJ2-7	TRBD2	CASSSGASGSTWEQYF	TGCGCCAGCAGCTCGGGAGCTAGCGGCTCTACGTGGGAGCAGTACTTC
TRBV10-3	-	TRBJ2-1	TRBD2	CATASGPMGLNEQFF	TGTGCCACAGCTAGCGGGCCCATGGGGCTCAATGAGCAGTTCTTC
TRBV5-6	-	TRBJ2-1	-	CASSFAGRHEQFF	TGTGCCAGCAGCTTTGCAGGGCGGCATGAGCAGTTCTTC
TRBV7-8	-	TRBJ2-5	-	CASSSGGFAGKQETQYF	TGTGCCAGCAGCTCCGGCGGGTTTGCGGGGAAACAAGAGACCCAGTACTTC
TRBV6-5	-	TRBJ2-7	TRBD1	CASRGDRAYEQYF	TGTGCCAGCAGGGGGGACAGGGCCTACGAGCAGTACTTC
TRBV6-5	-	TRBJ1-1	-	CASSDSVGGAEAFF	TGTGCCAGCAGTGACTCAGTAGGGGGGGCTGAAGCTTTCTTT
TRBV6-5	-	TRBJ1-2	-	CASSYGAQVVGYGYTF	TGTGCCAGCAGTTACGGCGCGCAGGTGGTCGGATATGGCTACACCTTC
TRBV4-1	once	TRBJ1-5	-	CASSQEGYGEGNQPQHF	TGCGCCAGCAGCCAAGAAGGGTATGGGGAGGGAAATCAGCCCCAGCATTTT
TRBV12-3/TRBV12-4	-	TRBJ2-7	-	CASSPRANEQYF	TGTGCCAGCAGTCCCAGGGCTAACGAGCAGTACTTC
TRBV10-2	-	TRBJ1-4	-	CASRGAREEKLFF	TGCGCCAGCAGGGGGGCTAGAGAAGAAAAACTGTTTTTT